The sequence of this T cell receptor (beta chain) was determined in a study of T cell responses to AZD1222 COVID-19 vaccine. Germline-derived CDR1 and CDR2 are LGHNA and YSLEER. Trimming at V came to 0 bases and at J to 6 bases, leaving 7 bases not matched to a gene. The CDR3 runs 15 residues. Regarding this clone: The antigen remains undetermined.

Measured with immunoSEQ multiplex PCR; TCRdb has only the in-frame clones, and not every one. The data hold 150,000 or so clones, with less than 95% observed a single time. Points from the study as a whole: The study reported that nearly half of spike-specific TCRs target unmutated variant regions.

Source: peripheral blood, taken on day 0 of AZD1222 vaccination. The V call is TRBV4-3, the J call TRBJ2-7, with TRBD2 matching over 8 bases. This receptor was identified in an adult in good health. As DNA, the CDR3 is TGCGCCAGCAGCCAAGATCAAGGGACTAGTTCCGAGCAGTACTTC. Translating it yields CASSQDQGTSSEQYF.